The 3 T cell receptor beta chains below were found in one sample sequenced in a study of technical replicates of blood from several donors. The repertoire was sequenced with immunoSEQ multiplex PCR; TCRdb's copy has only in-frame clones and lacks some. The data contain around 9,000 clones, 91% of them seen just once; the ten biggest clones take up around 9.7%. Sample: PBMCs. The origin of the receptors is a human donor in good health.

The chain is built from TRBV5-1 and TRBJ2-2; 9 bases align to TRBD1. The ends lost 0 bases at V and 8 bases at J; junction bases unmatched: 8. From germline, CDR1 is SGHRS and CDR2 YFSETQ. CDR3 length: 16 residues. CDR3 in DNA: TGCGCCAGCAGCTTGGACGGGACAGGGACAACAGGGGAGCTGTTTTTT. Translation: CASSLDGTGTTGELFF.

The CDR3 loop reads CASTGLNYGYTF. The DNA of the CDR3 is TGTGCCAGCACCGGACTGAACTATGGCTACACCTTC. This chain uses TRBV6-1 with TRBJ1-2; D gene uncertain. Germline V CDR1 and CDR2: MNHNS, SASEGT. Trimming cost V 7 bases and J 2 bases, with 8 bases left between them. This CDR3 region has 12 residues.

This clone appeared a single time. The chain links TRBV6-1 to TRBJ1-2, with a tentative D call TRBD1 (5 bases). Trimming removed 7 bases from V and 0 bases from J, with 15 bases in between. There are 15 residues in the CDR3. Germline values: CDR1 MNHNS, CDR2 SASEGT. CDR3 nucleotides: TGTGCCAGCACCCAACAAGGGGTAGCTAACTATGGCTACACCTTC. Residues: CASTQQGVANYGYTF.